This T cell receptor (beta chain) was recovered during a study of blood T cell repertoires in COVID-19. There are 15 residues in the CDR3. The germline V gene has CDR1 SGHNT and CDR2 YYREEE (reference sequence). J lost 5 bases, V lost 5 bases, and 5 bases had no gene match. Authors' data handling: Amplification of reference gene primers provided the estimated nucleated cell counts. Profiled with immunoSEQ multiplex PCR; TCRdb holds only in-frame clones, not every one. V and J calls and clone size are copied from that table; D and trimming were computed from the DNA. The sample yields around 190,000 clones, under 90% seen once.

The gene calls are TRBV5-4 and TRBJ2-5; TRBD2 aligns across 14 bases. The sequenced material came from peripheral blood. The sequence derives from a human donor in a cohort sampled during active COVID-19. CDR3 coding DNA: TGTGCCAGCAGACCGGGACTAGCGGGGGATGAGACCCAGTACTTC. Translating it yields CASRPGLAGDETQYF.